Below are 14 T cell receptor beta chains sequenced from a single sample in a study of blood T cell repertoires in COVID-19. Some clones are missing from TCRdb's copy, which holds only in-frame ones; the method was immunoSEQ multiplex PCR. Seen here are tens of thousands of clones, 90% to 95% observed once, and the top ten hold around 9%. Sequences were obtained from peripheral blood. The receptors were gathered from a human donor in a cohort sampled during active COVID-19.

V gene TRBV28 combines with J gene TRBJ2-7; the match to TRBD2 covers 12 bases. V was pared by 3 bases and J by 0 bases, with 12 bases of the junction left unmatched. Germline CDR1 reads MDHEN; CDR2 reads SYDVKM. CDR3 length: 19 amino acids. CDR3 sequence: CASSFPITSLAGGSYEQYF. The DNA of the CDR3 is TGTGCCAGCAGTTTCCCTATTACCTCACTAGCGGGAGGCTCCTACGAGCAGTACTTC.

The chain couples TRBV5-6 to TRBJ2-1; 8 bases map to TRBD2. The CDR3 totals 15 residues. V gave up 4 bases and J gave up 0 bases; unmatched junction bases: 3. Germline CDR1 is SGHDT and CDR2 is YYEEEE. The CDR3 nucleotides read TGTGCCAGCAGCCTTAGCGGGGTCTCCTACAATGAGCAGTTCTTC. This codes for CASSLSGVSYNEQFF.

This chain joins TRBV11-2 and TRBJ2-7, with a tentative D call TRBD2 (7 bases). The germline V and J ends were trimmed by 4 bases and 6 bases, with 16 bases remaining between them. The CDR3 runs 14 residues. The germline gives CDR1 SGHAT, CDR2 FQNNGV. The CDR3 loop is CASSWGGAGSEQYF. As DNA, the CDR3 is TGTGCCAGCAGCTGGGGGGGGGCTGGTAGCGAGCAGTACTTC.

The V call is TRBV3-1 (or the pseudogene TRBV3-2), the J call TRBJ2-4; 7 bases line up with TRBD1. The CDR3 has 16 amino acids. Per the germline V gene, CDR1 is LGHDT and CDR2 is YNNKEL (reference sequence). The V gene end was trimmed by 3 bases and the J gene end by 3 bases; junction bases not matched to a gene: 8. CDR3 nucleotide sequence: TGTGCCAGCAGCCAGGAGCTTGGGACAGTCAAAAACATTCAGTACTTC. Translating gives CASSQELGTVKNIQYF.

This clone was observed a few times. The chain is built from TRBV2 and TRBJ2-2; the D is unclear. The germline V gene encodes CDR1 SNHLY and CDR2 FYNNEI. V was clipped by 8 bases and J by 1 base, with 11 bases between them. The CDR3 has 14 residues. The CDR3 nucleotides are TGTGCCAGCTCCCTGTCAGGGAACACCGGGGAGCTGTTTTTT. Translating it yields CASSLSGNTGELFF.

This clone was counted only a few times. The chain carries TRBV3-1 (or the pseudogene TRBV3-2) and TRBJ1-1; D uncertain. The CDR3 contains 14 residues. Germline assignment: CDR1 LGHDT and CDR2 YNNKEL (reference sequence). V shed 2 bases and J shed 4 bases, with 11 bases lying between them. The CDR3 loop is CASSQQARGTEAFF. The CDR3, as DNA: TGTGCCAGCAGCCAACAAGCGAGAGGCACTGAAGCTTTCTTT.

This CDR3 reads CASSRITGGGEKLFF. For the CDR3, the DNA is TGTGCCAGCTCACGAATCACAGGGGGAGGAGAAAAACTGTTTTTT. The chain links TRBV18 to TRBJ1-4; 8 nucleotides agree with TRBD1. This CDR3 region has 15 residues. Trimming cost V 4 bases and J 8 bases; bases outside gene matches: 9. In germline, CDR1 is KGHSH, CDR2 LQKENI. The variable domain in full, completed from reference TRBV18 and TRBJ1-4, reads NAGVMQNPRHLVRRRGQEARLRCSPMKGHSHVYWYRQLPEEGLKFMVYLQKENIIDESGMPKERFSAEFPKEGPSILRIQQVVRGDSAAYFCASSRITGGGEKLFFGSGTQLSVL.

V usage is TRBV27 and J usage is TRBJ1-2; 7 bases line up with TRBD1. Trimming at V came to 3 bases and at J to 6 bases, leaving 10 bases not matched to a gene. Germline CDR1 is MNHEY and CDR2 is SMNVEV (reference sequence). The CDR3 consists of 15 residues. CDR3 bases: TGTGCCAGCAGTTTTGGGTTACAGGGGCCGGATGGCTACACCTTC. Its translation: CASSFGLQGPDGYTF.

This clone was recorded only once. This chain links TRBV4-1 with TRBJ2-2; weak D call: TRBD1 (6 bases). Per the germline V gene, CDR1 is MGHRA and CDR2 is YSYEKL. CDR3 length: 17 amino acids. Trimming removed 0 bases from V and 1 base from J, with 12 bases in between. The DNA for the CDR3 is TGCGCCAGCAGCCAAGATCCGGGCAGGGGGAACACCGGGGAGCTGTTTTTT. The encoded protein is CASSQDPGRGNTGELFF.

This chain joins TRBV5-1 and TRBJ2-5; 12 positions agree with TRBD2. This CDR3 has 14 amino acids. J gave up 3 bases and V 4 bases, and 1 base lay outside the gene matches. Per the germline V gene, CDR1 is SGHRS and CDR2 is YFSETQ. CDR3 nucleotides: TGCGCCAGCAGCCTAGCGGGAGGGAAAGAGACCCAGTACTTC. As protein: CASSLAGGKETQYF.

The rearrangement uses TRBV9 and TRBJ2-6; 7 nucleotides agree with TRBD1. Germline V gives CDR1 SGDLS, CDR2 YYNGEE. V shed 4 bases and J 0 bases; nucleotides not matched to a gene: 10. The CDR3 has 18 residues. The CDR3 loop reads CASSPPPGQLSGANVLTF. The CDR3 nucleotides are TGTGCCAGCAGCCCCCCGCCGGGACAGCTCTCTGGGGCCAACGTCCTGACTTTC.

The chain has TRBV6-2 or TRBV6-3 and TRBJ2-5; 7 positions agree with TRBD1. V lost 2 bases and J lost 3; bases outside the gene matches: 6. CDR1 and CDR2 (germline): MNHEY, SVGEGT. The CDR3 is 15 amino acids. This CDR3 reads CASSYPNTGEETQYF. In nucleotides, the CDR3 is TGTGCCAGCAGTTACCCCAACACAGGGGAAGAGACCCAGTACTTC.

In DNA, the CDR3 is TGTGCCAGCAGCGCTATCCGGGGGGAGACCCAGTACTTC. As protein: CASSAIRGETQYF. The chain is built from TRBV7-2 and TRBJ2-5; D is perhaps TRBD2 (6 bases). CDR1 is SGHTA, CDR2 FQGNSA, per germline. The CDR3 contains 13 residues. Trimming took off 5 bases at V and 5 bases at J, with 12 bases between the two ends.

Remarks on this clone: Other DNA sequences from this sample encode an identical CDR3 as well. This chain joins TRBV5-1 and TRBJ2-1; TRBD1 agrees at 7 bases. The CDR3 is 15 amino acids. Germline V gene lookup returns CDR1 SGHRS and CDR2 YFSETQ. V was clipped by 0 bases and J by 4 bases; unmatched bases: 4. The CDR3 region is CASSLGGGAYNEQFF. The CDR3 nucleotides read TGCGCCAGCAGCTTGGGAGGGGGCGCTTACAATGAGCAGTTCTTC.